The 32 T cell receptor beta chains below come from one sample, sequenced in a study of preoperative IRX-2 immunotherapy in early breast cancer. As to treatment: preoperative locoregional IRX-2 cytokine immunotherapy. The repertoire was sequenced with immunoSEQ multiplex PCR; TCRdb's copy has only in-frame clones and lacks some. In the table there are about 89,000 clones, around 86% of which are singletons. Here the sequenced sample was tumor tissue, taken after IRX-2 immunotherapy. Receptors were obtained from a human donor with breast cancer.

The rearrangement uses TRBV1 and TRBJ1-4. TRBV1 is an annotated pseudogene. The CDR3 contains 15 residues. CDR3 in amino acids: CASSQDGGAGEKLFF. The CDR3, as DNA: TGCGCCAGCAGCCAAGATGGGGGTGCAGGGGAAAAACTGTTTTTT.

This clone was recorded only once. The chain links TRBV7-1 to TRBJ1-4; a weak D match, TRBD1 (5 bases). TRBV7-1 falls under the ORF class, with uncertain function. V was clipped by 5 bases and J by 4 bases, with 17 bases between them. The CDR3 sequence is 16 residues long. The DNA of the CDR3 is TGTGCCAGCAGCCAAATAGACAGACCTTTTAATGAAAAACTGTTTTTT. Protein product: CASSQIDRPFNEKLFF.

The chain carries TRBV29-1 and TRBJ1-4; weak D call: TRBD1 (6 bases). Germline CDR1 SQVTM, CDR2 ANQGSEA. The V end lost 7 bases, the J end lost 5 bases, and 17 bases lay between the germline ends. The CDR3 consists of 14 residues. The CDR3 DNA is TGCAGCGCTGGACTGACAGGCTACAATGAAAAACTGTTTTTT. Encoded protein: CSAGLTGYNEKLFF.

The gene calls are TRBV5-1 and TRBJ2-5; 7 bases line up with TRBD1. This CDR3 has 15 residues. Germline-derived CDR1 and CDR2 are SGHRS and YFSETQ. Trimming took 0 bases from V and 1 from J; bases not matched to a gene: 3. The CDR3 spells CASSLEQGSQETQYF. In DNA form, the CDR3 reads TGCGCCAGCAGCTTGGAACAGGGGTCCCAAGAGACCCAGTACTTC. Drawing the rest from reference TRBV5-1 and TRBJ2-5, the complete variable domain is KAGVTQTPRYLIKTRGQQVTLSCSPISGHRSVSWYQQTPGQGLQFLFEYFSETQRNKGNFPGRFSGRQFSNSRSEMNVSTLELGDSALYLCASSLEQGSQETQYFGPGTRLLVL.

This chain joins TRBV6-8 and TRBJ1-2; 9 bases are shared with TRBD1. The CDR3 extends over 14 amino acids. Germline values: CDR1 MNHGY, CDR2 SAAAGT. The V and J ends lost 4 bases and 8 bases, in that order; junction bases with no gene match: 8. The CDR3 sequence is CASSLITGGFGYTF. CDR3 DNA: TGTGCCAGCAGTTTAATAACAGGGGGCTTCGGCTACACCTTC.

The table lists this clone with a count of one. The rearrangement uses TRBV5-1 and TRBJ1-1; no firm D call. CDR3 size: 14 residues. Deletions cut 0 bases from V and 8 bases from J, with 14 bases between. Germline CDR1 SGHRS, CDR2 YFSETQ. The CDR3 DNA reads TGCGCCAGCAGCTTGGGGAATGGGCTTGGGGAAGCTTTCTTT. Amino acid sequence: CASSLGNGLGEAFF. The whole variable domain, filled in from reference TRBV5-1 and TRBJ1-1, reads KAGVTQTPRYLIKTRGQQVTLSCSPISGHRSVSWYQQTPGQGLQFLFEYFSETQRNKGNFPGRFSGRQFSNSRSEMNVSTLELGDSALYLCASSLGNGLGEAFFGQGTRLTVV.

V and J are TRBV19 and TRBJ1-5, with 8 positions matching TRBD1. CDR1 and CDR2 from the germline V gene are LNHDA and SQIVND (reference sequence). The CDR3 is 17 amino acids. Trimming cost V 3 bases and J 2 bases; bases outside gene matches: 9. This chain's CDR3 is CASSIGLGQGGNQPQHF. The DNA of the CDR3 is TGTGCCAGTAGTATTGGGCTAGGACAGGGCGGCAATCAGCCCCAGCATTTT.

The V call is TRBV5-1, the J call TRBJ1-1; D gene unclear. The germline V and J ends were trimmed by 1 base and 4 bases, with 11 bases remaining between them. The CDR3 runs to 14 residues. Germline V lookup: CDR1 SGHRS, CDR2 YFSETQ. The CDR3 is CASSLSGFGTEAFF. CDR3 nucleotides: TGCGCCAGCAGCTTGTCGGGCTTTGGCACTGAAGCTTTCTTT.

The chain employs TRBV19 and TRBJ1-5; D may be TRBD1 (5 bases). Trimming pared 4 bases from V and 3 bases from J, leaving 13 bases between. Per germline, CDR1 LNHDA and CDR2 SQIVND (reference sequence). The length of the CDR3 is 15 residues. DNA for the CDR3: TGTGCCAGTAGTACCCGGGACGGCTACAATCAGCCCCAGCATTTT. This translates into CASSTRDGYNQPQHF.

In its sample, this clone was seen once. The chain carries TRBV6-8 and TRBJ1-5, with a tentative D call TRBD1 (6 bases). CDR1 is MNHGY, CDR2 SAAAGT, per germline. V lost 6 bases and J lost 5, with 23 bases in between. The CDR3 is 17 residues long. As DNA, the CDR3 is TGTGCCAGCAGCTACCGCAACACAGGGTATGACTATCAGCCCCAGCATTTT. Protein: CASSYRNTGYDYQPQHF.

V is TRBV5-1 and J is TRBJ1-5; D perhaps matches TRBD1 (5 bases). Germline V CDR1 and CDR2: SGHRS, YFSETQ. V was shortened by 4 bases and J by 7 bases, with 21 bases between the two germline ends. The CDR3 covers 16 residues. CDR3: CASSPTGAGLGQPQHF. The CDR3 DNA reads as TGCGCCAGCAGCCCAACCGGGGCGGGGCTTGGGCAGCCCCAGCATTTT.

The chain recombines TRBV5-1 with TRBJ1-1; a weak D match, TRBD1 (6 bases). Trimming left V 1 base short and J 2 bases short, with 12 bases between. There are 15 residues in the CDR3. In germline, CDR1 is SGHRS, CDR2 YFSETQ. The CDR3 loop is CASSLRGNLNTEAFF. CDR3 nucleotides: TGCGCCAGCAGCTTGAGGGGGAACCTAAACACTGAAGCTTTCTTT.

This rearrangement joins TRBV7-1 to TRBJ2-5; possibly TRBD2 for D (5 bases). TRBV7-1 is an ORF for which the function is uncertain. The CDR3 runs 14 residues. V lost 4 bases, J lost 1 base, and 10 bases lay in between. CDR3 nucleotides: TGTGCCAGCAGCTTGATAGGGAGCCAAGAGACCCAGTACTTC. It encodes CASSLIGSQETQYF.

This clone is a singleton in its sample. The J gene is TRBJ1-1, the V gene TRBV28; 8 nucleotides agree with TRBD1. In germline, CDR1 is MDHEN, CDR2 SYDVKM. V shed 4 bases and J 1 base; nucleotides not matched to a gene: 5. This CDR3 has 15 amino acids. This CDR3 is CASSSPGQGNTEAFF. In DNA form, the CDR3 reads TGTGCCAGCAGTTCCCCCGGACAGGGGAACACTGAAGCTTTCTTT.

V is TRBV4-1 and J is TRBJ2-1; TRBD1 aligns across 9 bases. Germline assignment: CDR1 MGHRA and CDR2 YSYEKL. The V segment lost 1 base and the J segment 9 bases; nucleotides outside the gene matches: 7. The CDR3 loop spans 15 amino acids. This chain's CDR3 is CASSQGQGVRTEQFF. The CDR3 coding sequence is TGCGCCAGCAGCCAAGGACAGGGGGTCCGAACTGAGCAGTTCTTC.

This chain joins TRBV29-1 and TRBJ2-2; D unresolved. This CDR3 region has 12 residues. Germline-derived CDR1 and CDR2 are SQVTM and ANQGSEA. Trimming stripped 7 bases from V and 1 base from J, with 7 bases between. CDR3 sequence: CSGARNTGELFF. The CDR3 DNA follows: TGCAGCGGGGCGAGGAACACCGGGGAGCTGTTTTTT.

The rearrangement joins TRBV11-3 to TRBJ1-5, with unresolved D. This CDR3 has 18 residues. Germline V CDR1 and CDR2: SGHNT, YENEEA. The ends were cut back, 3 bases at V and 1 base at J, with 19 bases in the middle. The CDR3 is CASSFGSGMQKSNQPQHF. The CDR3 DNA sequence: TGTGCCAGCAGCTTTGGCAGTGGCATGCAAAAAAGCAATCAGCCCCAGCATTTT.

The chain employs TRBV6-8 and TRBJ2-7; D is undetermined. CDR3 length: 12 residues. Trimming removed 6 bases from V and 5 bases from J, with 11 bases in between. In germline, CDR1 is MNHGY, CDR2 SAAAGT. The CDR3 region is CASSSRSHEQYF. Here the CDR3 DNA reads TGTGCCAGCAGCTCCCGGTCCCACGAGCAGTACTTC.

The genes are TRBV18 and TRBJ1-1; the D is unclear. The germline CDR1 and CDR2 sequences are KGHSH and LQKENI. CDR3 length: 15 amino acids. V was pared by 3 bases and J by 1 base, with 12 bases between. CDR3 bases: TGTGCCAGCTCACCCGTGCGGGCTACGAACACTGAAGCTTTCTTT. Its translation is CASSPVRATNTEAFF.

The rearrangement joins TRBV28 to TRBJ1-4; TRBD1 aligns across 8 bases. Germline V gene data show CDR1 as MDHEN and CDR2 as SYDVKM. The CDR3 contains 14 residues. The J segment lost 7 bases and the V segment lost 5 bases, leaving 6 bases of the junction unmatched. For the CDR3, the DNA is TGTGCCAGCAGTCTAAGACAGGGGAGTGAAAAACTGTTTTTT. It codes for CASSLRQGSEKLFF.

The chain is built from TRBV5-1 and TRBJ2-3; 9 bases align to TRBD1. The V gene end was trimmed by 4 bases and the J gene end by 2 bases; junction bases not matched to a gene: 11. The germline gives CDR1 SGHRS, CDR2 YFSETQ. The CDR3 is made up of 17 amino acids. The CDR3 sequence is CASSGTQTGGDTDTQYF. CDR3 nucleotides: TGCGCCAGCAGCGGAACTCAGACAGGGGGGGACACAGATACGCAGTATTTT.

The gene calls are TRBV7-1 and TRBJ1-4; TRBD1 matches 9 bases. Being an ORF, TRBV7-1 has a function that is uncertain. The trim removed 6 bases at V and 6 bases at J, leaving 17 bases unmatched. The CDR3 sequence is 18 residues long. The CDR3 spells CASSLGASRQGVDEKLFF. In DNA form, the CDR3 reads TGTGCCAGCAGTCTAGGGGCATCGAGACAGGGGGTGGATGAAAAACTGTTTTTT.

This chain links TRBV5-1 with TRBJ2-3; 12 bases are a match to TRBD2. This CDR3 spans 16 amino acids. The germline V gene encodes CDR1 SGHRS and CDR2 YFSETQ. V was pared by 4 bases and J by 2 bases, with 5 bases of the junction left unmatched. Here the CDR3 reads CASSIRTSGITDTQYF. As DNA, the CDR3 is TGCGCCAGCAGCATTCGGACTAGCGGGATCACAGATACGCAGTATTTT.

The chain joins TRBV12-5 to TRBJ2-5; a possible D gene is TRBD2 (6 bases). The CDR3 has 13 amino acids. Germline V gene lookup returns CDR1 LGHNT and CDR2 FRNRAP. The CDR3 DNA reads as TGTGCCAGCACGCGGGGCCCCTGGGAGACCCAGTACTTC. Translating gives CASTRGPWETQYF.

The rearrangement joins TRBV29-1 to TRBJ1-1; D not certain. V lost 6 bases and J 4 bases, leaving 12 bases between the germline ends. Germline V gene lookup returns CDR1 SQVTM and CDR2 ANQGSEA. The CDR3 covers 12 residues. This CDR3 is CSVLREVTEAFF. The CDR3 coding sequence is TGCAGCGTCCTCCGAGAAGTCACTGAAGCTTTCTTT.

The gene calls are TRBV19 and TRBJ2-4, with 7 bases identical to TRBD2. The CDR3 runs 16 residues. Germline CDR1 is LNHDA and CDR2 is SQIVND (reference sequence). The V and J ends lost 7 bases and 2 bases, in that order; junction bases with no gene match: 11. Here the CDR3 reads CASNTREATTKNIQYF. CDR3 nucleotides: TGTGCCAGTAATACTCGGGAGGCCACAACCAAAAACATTCAGTACTTC.

The genes are TRBV23-1 and TRBJ2-1; TRBD2 aligns across 9 bases. TRBV23-1 is flagged as an ORF with uncertain function. Trimming removed 4 bases from V and 4 bases from J; junction bases left unmatched: 5. The CDR3 contains 15 residues. For the CDR3, the DNA is TGCGCCAGCAGTCCGCGACTAGCGGTATACAATGAGCAGTTCTTC. This translates into CASSPRLAVYNEQFF.

The V and J genes are TRBV7-1 and TRBJ1-6, with a weak D call TRBD1 (6 bases). TRBV7-1 is marked as an open reading frame, function uncertain. V lost 5 bases and J 7 bases, leaving 9 bases between the germline ends. This CDR3 spans 13 amino acids. CDR3 sequence (DNA): TGTGCCAGCAGCGTTGACAGGAATTCACCCCTCCACTTT. It yields the protein CASSVDRNSPLHF.

The chain uses TRBV6-8 and TRBJ1-1, with D unresolved. Germline lookup yields CDR1 MNHGY and CDR2 SAAAGT. The CDR3 is 12 residues long. V dropped 6 bases and J dropped 2 bases, with 7 bases sitting between them. This CDR3 reads CASRSINTEAFF. DNA for the CDR3: TGTGCCAGCAGATCGATAAACACTGAAGCTTTCTTT.

J is TRBJ2-2 and V is TRBV14; 7 bases fit TRBD2. Germline V gene sequence: CDR1 SGHDN, CDR2 FVKESK. V lost 1 base and J lost 7; bases outside the gene matches: 21. CDR3 length: 20 residues. CDR3 protein: CASSQALSGTNGRLNGELFF. In DNA, the CDR3 is TGTGCCAGCAGCCAAGCTCTAAGTGGGACTAACGGTAGACTGAACGGGGAGCTGTTTTTT.

The rearrangement uses TRBV6-8 and TRBJ2-1, with TRBD1 as a possible D gene (6 bases). CDR1 and CDR2 (germline): MNHGY, SAAAGT. The V and J ends lost 5 bases and 9 bases respectively, with 20 bases between them. There are 15 residues in the CDR3. DNA for the CDR3: TGTGCCAGCAGTCAAGTCTGGCAGGGGACGACTGAGCAGTTCTTC. Protein sequence: CASSQVWQGTTEQFF.

The chain links TRBV18 to TRBJ1-5; the match to TRBD1 covers 8 bases. This CDR3 spans 14 amino acids. V dropped 4 bases and J dropped 5; count of bases not matched to a gene: 4. Germline lookup yields CDR1 KGHSH and CDR2 LQKENI. The CDR3 sequence: CASSLLQGDQPQHF. The DNA for the CDR3 is TGTGCCAGCTCACTTCTACAGGGGGATCAGCCCCAGCATTTT.